This TCR beta chain was profiled in a study of T cell changes during pregnancy in multiple sclerosis. Here immunoSEQ multiplex PCR was the method, and the copy in TCRdb shows in-frame clones only, minus some. The sample lists about 74,000 clones, approximately 91% occurring once. The CDR3 runs to 15 residues. V trimming: 5 bases; J trimming: 4 bases; junction bases outside the gene matches: 8. Per the germline V gene, CDR1 is MNHNY and CDR2 is SVGAGI (reference sequence). V is TRBV6-6 and J is TRBJ2-3, with 8 bases lining up with TRBD2. Sample: peripheral blood, taken in the third trimester of pregnancy. This sequence was found in a female donor with multiple sclerosis, enrolled in a pregnancy study. CDR3 residues: CASSGAAGGSDTQYF. The DNA for the CDR3 is TGTGCCAGCAGTGGTGCGGCGGGGGGTTCAGATACGCAGTATTTT.